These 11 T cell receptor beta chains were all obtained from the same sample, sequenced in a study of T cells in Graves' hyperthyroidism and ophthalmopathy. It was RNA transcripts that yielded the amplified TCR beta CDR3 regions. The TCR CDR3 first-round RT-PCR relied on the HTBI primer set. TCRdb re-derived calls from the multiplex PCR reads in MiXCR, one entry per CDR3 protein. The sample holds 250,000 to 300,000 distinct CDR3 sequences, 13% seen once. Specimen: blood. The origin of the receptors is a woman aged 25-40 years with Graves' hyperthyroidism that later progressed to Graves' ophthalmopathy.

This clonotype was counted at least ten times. The CDR3 loop is CSVRMGVPFSSTDTQYF. In DNA form, the CDR3 reads TGCAGCGTCCGTATGGGTGTGCCTTTCTCTAGCACAGATACGCAGTATTTT. J is TRBJ2-3 and V is TRBV29-1; D remains ambiguous. Trimming cost V 6 bases and J 0 bases, with 22 bases left between them. In germline, CDR1 is SQVTM, CDR2 ANQGSEA. CDR3 size: 17 residues.

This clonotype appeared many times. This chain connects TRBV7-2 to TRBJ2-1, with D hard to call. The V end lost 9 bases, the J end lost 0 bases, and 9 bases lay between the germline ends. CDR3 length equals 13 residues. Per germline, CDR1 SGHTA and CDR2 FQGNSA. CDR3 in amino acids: CASLQSSYNEQFF. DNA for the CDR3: TGTGCCAGTTTACAGAGCTCCTACAATGAGCAGTTCTTC.

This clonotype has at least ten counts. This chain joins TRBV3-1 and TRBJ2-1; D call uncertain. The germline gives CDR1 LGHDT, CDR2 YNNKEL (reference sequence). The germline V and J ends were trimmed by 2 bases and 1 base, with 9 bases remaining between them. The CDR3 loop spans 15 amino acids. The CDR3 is CASSQPTGSYNEQFF. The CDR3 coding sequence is TGTGCCAGCAGCCAACCTACGGGTTCCTACAATGAGCAGTTCTTC.

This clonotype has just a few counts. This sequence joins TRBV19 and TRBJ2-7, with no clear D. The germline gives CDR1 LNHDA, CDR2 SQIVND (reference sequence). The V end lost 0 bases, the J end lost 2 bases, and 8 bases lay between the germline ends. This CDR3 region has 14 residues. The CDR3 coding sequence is TGTGCCAGTAGTATAGAAGGTTTAACCTACGAGCAGTACTTC. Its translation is CASSIEGLTYEQYF. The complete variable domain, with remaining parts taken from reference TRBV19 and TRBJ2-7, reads DGGITQSPKYLFRKEGQNVTLSCEQNLNHDAMYWYRQDPGQGLRLIYYSQIVNDFQKGDIAEGYSVSREKKESFPLTVTSAQKNPTAFYLCASSIEGLTYEQYFGPGTRLTVT.

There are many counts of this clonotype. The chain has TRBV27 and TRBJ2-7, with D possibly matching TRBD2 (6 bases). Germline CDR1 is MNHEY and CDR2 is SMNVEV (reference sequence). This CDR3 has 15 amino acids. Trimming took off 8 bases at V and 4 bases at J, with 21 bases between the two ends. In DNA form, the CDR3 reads TGTGCCAGCGCTTTGGGAGATGCGGGATGGTACGAGCAGTACTTC. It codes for CASALGDAGWYEQYF.

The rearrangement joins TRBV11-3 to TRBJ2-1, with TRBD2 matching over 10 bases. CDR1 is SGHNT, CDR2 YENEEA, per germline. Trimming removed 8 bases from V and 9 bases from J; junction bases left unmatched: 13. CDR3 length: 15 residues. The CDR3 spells CASGPLAGVNSEQFF. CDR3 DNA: TGTGCCAGCGGACCCCTAGCGGGAGTTAACAGTGAGCAGTTCTTC.

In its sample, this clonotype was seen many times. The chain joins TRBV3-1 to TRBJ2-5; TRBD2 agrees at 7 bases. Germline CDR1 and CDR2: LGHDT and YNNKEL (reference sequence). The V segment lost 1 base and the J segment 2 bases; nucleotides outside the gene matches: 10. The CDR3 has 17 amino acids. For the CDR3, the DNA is TGTGCCAGCAGCCAAGTACCCCTACTAGCGCCACAAGAGACCCAGTACTTC. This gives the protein CASSQVPLLAPQETQYF.

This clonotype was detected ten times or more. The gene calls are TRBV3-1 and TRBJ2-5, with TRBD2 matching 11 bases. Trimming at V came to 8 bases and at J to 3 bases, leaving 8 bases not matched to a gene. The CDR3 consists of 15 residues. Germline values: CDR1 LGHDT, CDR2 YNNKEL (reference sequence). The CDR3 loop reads CASSPPGLAEETQYF. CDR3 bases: TGTGCCAGCTCTCCCCCGGGACTAGCGGAAGAGACCCAGTACTTC.

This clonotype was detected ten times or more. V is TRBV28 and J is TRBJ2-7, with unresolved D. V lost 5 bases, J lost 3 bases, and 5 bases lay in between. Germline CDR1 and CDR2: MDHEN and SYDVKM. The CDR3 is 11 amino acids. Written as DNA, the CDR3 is TGTGCCAGCAGTCCAGACTACGAGCAGTACTTC. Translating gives CASSPDYEQYF.

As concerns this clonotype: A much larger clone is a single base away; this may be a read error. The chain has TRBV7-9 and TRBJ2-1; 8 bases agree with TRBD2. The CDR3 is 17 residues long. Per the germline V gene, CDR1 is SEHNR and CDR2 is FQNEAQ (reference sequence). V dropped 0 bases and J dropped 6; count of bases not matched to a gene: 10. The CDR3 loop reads CASSLAGGRTFGNEQFF. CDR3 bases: TGTGCCAGCAGCTTAGCGGGCGGGAGGACCTTTGGCAATGAGCAGTTCTTC.

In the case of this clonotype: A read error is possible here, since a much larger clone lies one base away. The CDR3 region has the DNA TGTGCTAGCAGCCCCGACCCTACTAGCGGGAAGTTCAATGAGCAGTTCTTC. Amino acids: CASSPDPTSGKFNEQFF. The V call is TRBV7-7, the J call TRBJ2-1, with 10 bases fitting TRBD2. This CDR3 has 17 amino acids. Germline CDR1 SSHAT, CDR2 FNYEAQ (reference sequence).